The clone carrying this T cell receptor beta chain has more than one count but fewer than ten. The record originates from a study of control samples from healthy donors and cancer patients. The CDR3 has 13 residues. V lost 0 bases to trimming and J lost 3 bases, with 4 bases between them. Germline V CDR1 and CDR2: MRHNA, SNTAGT. Clones were read by immunoSEQ multiplex PCR, and TCRdb kept only the in-frame ones, dropping some. Here the sample spans approximately 100,000 clones, 86% being singletons. The source of this sequence is a man aged 30 to 39 in good health. Sequences were obtained from blood. The chain uses TRBV6-4 and TRBJ2-3; D is unclear. CDR3 sequence (DNA): TGTGCCAGCAGTGACTCGGCGACAGATACGCAGTATTTT. It codes for CASSDSATDTQYF.